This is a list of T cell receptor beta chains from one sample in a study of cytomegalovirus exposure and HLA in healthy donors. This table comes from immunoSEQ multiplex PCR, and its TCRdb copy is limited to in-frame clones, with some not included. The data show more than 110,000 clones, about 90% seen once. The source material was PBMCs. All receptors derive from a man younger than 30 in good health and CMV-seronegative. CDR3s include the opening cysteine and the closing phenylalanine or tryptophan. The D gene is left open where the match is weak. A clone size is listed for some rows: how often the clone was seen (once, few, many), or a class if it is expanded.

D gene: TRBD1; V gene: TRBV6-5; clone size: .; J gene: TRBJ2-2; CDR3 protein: CASSYSRTGGTGELFF; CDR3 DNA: TGTGCCAGCAGTTACTCCCGGACAGGGGGTACCGGGGAGCTGTTTTTT
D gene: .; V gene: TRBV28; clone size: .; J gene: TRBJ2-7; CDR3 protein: CASSFKGLVPVEQYF; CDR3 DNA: TGTGCCAGCAGTTTTAAGGGACTCGTCCCGGTCGAGCAGTACTTC
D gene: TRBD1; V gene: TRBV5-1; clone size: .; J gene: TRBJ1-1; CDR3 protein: CASSPPGQGWTEAFF; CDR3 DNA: TGCGCCAGCAGCCCCCCGGGACAGGGGTGGACTGAAGCTTTCTTT
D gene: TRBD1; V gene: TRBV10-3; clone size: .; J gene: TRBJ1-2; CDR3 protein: CAIDRAGGALDGYTF; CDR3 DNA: TGTGCCATCGACAGAGCAGGGGGCGCGTTAGATGGCTACACCTTC
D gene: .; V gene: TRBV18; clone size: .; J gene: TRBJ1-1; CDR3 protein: CASSPQAPPGAFF; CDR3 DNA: TGTGCCAGCTCACCACAAGCGCCTCCGGGAGCTTTCTTT
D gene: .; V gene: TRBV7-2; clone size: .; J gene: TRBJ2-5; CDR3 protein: CASSEGLRETQYF; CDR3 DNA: TGTGCCAGCAGCGAGGGACTCCGGGAGACCCAGTACTTC
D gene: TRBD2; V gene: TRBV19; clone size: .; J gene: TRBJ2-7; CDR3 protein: CASSLSGRAAAQYF; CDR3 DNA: TGTGCCAGTAGCCTTAGCGGGAGGGCCGCCGCGCAGTACTTC
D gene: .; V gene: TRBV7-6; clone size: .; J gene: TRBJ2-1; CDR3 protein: CASSQAPLNNEQFF; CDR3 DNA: TGTGCCAGCAGCCAAGCCCCTTTGAACAATGAGCAGTTCTTC
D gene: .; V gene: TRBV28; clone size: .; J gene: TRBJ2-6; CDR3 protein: CASSLGGSGANVLTF; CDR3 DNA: TGTGCCAGCAGTTTGGGGGGTTCTGGGGCCAACGTCCTGACTTTC
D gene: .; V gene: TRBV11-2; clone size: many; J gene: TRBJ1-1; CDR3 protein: CASSLEGGGEAFF; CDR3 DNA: TGTGCCAGCAGCTTAGAGGGTGGCGGTGAAGCTTTCTTT
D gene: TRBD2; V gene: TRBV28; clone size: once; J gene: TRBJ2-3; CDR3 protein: CASRTAGTSGDTQYF; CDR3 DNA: TGTGCCAGCAGGACGGCTGGGACTAGCGGGGATACGCAGTATTTT
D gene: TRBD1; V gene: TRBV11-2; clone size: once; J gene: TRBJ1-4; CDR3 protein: CASRPLQGARQKLFF; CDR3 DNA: TGTGCCAGCAGGCCGCTACAGGGGGCTCGGCAAAAACTGTTTTTT
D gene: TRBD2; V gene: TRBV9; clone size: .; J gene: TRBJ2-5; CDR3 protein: CASSVGGGAPETQYF; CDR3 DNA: TGTGCCAGCAGCGTAGGCGGGGGGGCACCAGAGACCCAGTACTTC
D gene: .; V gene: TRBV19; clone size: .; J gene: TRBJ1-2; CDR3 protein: CASTGVGSLRGYTF; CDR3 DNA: TGTGCCAGTACTGGCGTCGGGAGTTTGAGGGGCTACACCTTC
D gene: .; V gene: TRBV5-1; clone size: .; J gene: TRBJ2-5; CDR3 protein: CASSYPGEETQYF; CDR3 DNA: TGCGCCAGCTCCTACCCGGGGGAAGAGACCCAGTACTTC
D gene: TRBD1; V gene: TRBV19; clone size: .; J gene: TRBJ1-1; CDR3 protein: CASSPGQGYTEAFF; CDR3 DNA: TGTGCCAGTAGCCCGGGACAGGGTTACACTGAAGCTTTCTTT
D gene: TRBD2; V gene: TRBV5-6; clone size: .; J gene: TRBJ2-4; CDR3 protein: CASSLPGGTKNIQYF; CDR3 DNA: TGTGCCAGCAGCTTGCCGGGAGGAACCAAAAACATTCAGTACTTC
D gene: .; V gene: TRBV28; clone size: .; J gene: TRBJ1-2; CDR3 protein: CASRGRRNYGYTF; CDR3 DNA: TGTGCCAGCAGGGGGCGTAGGAACTATGGCTACACCTTC
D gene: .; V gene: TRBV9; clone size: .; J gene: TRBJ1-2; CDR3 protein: CASSVGGTQDNYGYTF; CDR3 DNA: TGTGCCAGCAGCGTAGGGGGGACACAGGATAACTATGGCTACACCTTC
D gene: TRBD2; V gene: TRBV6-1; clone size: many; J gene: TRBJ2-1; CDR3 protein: CASSGGEGSYNEQFF; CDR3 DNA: TGTGCCAGCAGTGGGGGGGAGGGCTCCTACAATGAGCAGTTCTTC
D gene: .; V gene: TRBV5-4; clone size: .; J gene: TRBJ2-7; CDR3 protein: CASSLGDHYPYEQYF; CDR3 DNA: TGTGCCAGCAGCTTGGGCGACCACTACCCCTACGAGCAGTACTTC
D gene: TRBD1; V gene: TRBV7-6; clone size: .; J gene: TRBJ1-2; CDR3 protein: CASSPTGGVRGYTF; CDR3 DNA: TGTGCCAGCAGCCCAACAGGGGGTGTTCGGGGCTACACCTTC
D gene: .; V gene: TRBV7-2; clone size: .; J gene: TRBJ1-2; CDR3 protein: CASSFDGGVPYGYTF; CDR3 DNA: TGTGCCAGCAGCTTCGACGGGGGGGTCCCCTATGGCTACACCTTC
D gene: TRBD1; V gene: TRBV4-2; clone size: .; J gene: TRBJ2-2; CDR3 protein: CASSRPGQDTGELFF; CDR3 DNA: TGTGCCAGCAGCCGACCGGGACAGGACACCGGGGAGCTGTTTTTT
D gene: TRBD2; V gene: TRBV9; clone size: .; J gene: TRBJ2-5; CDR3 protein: CASSGRGGRRFETQYF; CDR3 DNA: TGTGCCAGCAGCGGGAGGGGCGGGAGGAGGTTCGAGACCCAGTACTTC
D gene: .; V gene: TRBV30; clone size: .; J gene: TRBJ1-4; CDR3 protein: CAWSLGGVNEKLFF; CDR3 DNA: TGTGCCTGGAGCCTCGGAGGGGTCAATGAAAAACTGTTTTTT
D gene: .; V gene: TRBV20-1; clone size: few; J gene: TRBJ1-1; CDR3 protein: CSATRATEAFF; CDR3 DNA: TGCAGTGCTACCAGGGCGACTGAAGCTTTCTTT
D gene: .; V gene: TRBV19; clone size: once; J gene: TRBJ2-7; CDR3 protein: CASSISGWAYEQYF; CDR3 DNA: TGTGCCAGTAGTATTTCGGGATGGGCCTACGAGCAGTACTTC
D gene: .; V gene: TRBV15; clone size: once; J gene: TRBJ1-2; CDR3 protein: CATSRDEVANGYTF; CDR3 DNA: TGTGCCACCAGCAGAGATGAGGTCGCTAACGGCTACACCTTC
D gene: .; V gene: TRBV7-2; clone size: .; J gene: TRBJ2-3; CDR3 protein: CASRRASTDTQYF; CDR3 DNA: TGTGCCAGCAGGCGGGCAAGCACAGATACGCAGTATTTT
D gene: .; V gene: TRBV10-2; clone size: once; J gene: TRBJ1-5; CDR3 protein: CASSGGDHKASESQHF; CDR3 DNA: TGCGCCAGCAGTGGGGGGGATCATAAAGCATCAGAGAGCCAGCATTTT
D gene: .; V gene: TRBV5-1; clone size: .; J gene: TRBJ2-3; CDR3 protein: CASAQGVTGFGDTQYF; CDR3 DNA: TGCGCCAGCGCCCAAGGGGTAACAGGGTTTGGAGATACGCAGTATTTT
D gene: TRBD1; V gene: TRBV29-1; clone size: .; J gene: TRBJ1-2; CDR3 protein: CSVGTNVPRDRVYGYTF; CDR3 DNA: TGCAGCGTTGGAACTAACGTACCCCGGGACAGGGTCTATGGCTACACCTTC
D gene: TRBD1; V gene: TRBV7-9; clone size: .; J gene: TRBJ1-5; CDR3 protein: CASRSTGDNQPQHF; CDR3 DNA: TGTGCCAGCAGATCAACAGGGGACAATCAGCCCCAGCATTTT
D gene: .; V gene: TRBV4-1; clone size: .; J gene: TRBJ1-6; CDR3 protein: CASSQDRQEFNSPLHF; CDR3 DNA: TGCGCCAGCAGCCAAGATCGACAGGAGTTTAATTCACCCCTCCACTTT
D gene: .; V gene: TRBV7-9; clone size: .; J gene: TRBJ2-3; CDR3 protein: CASSHGGPGDTQYF; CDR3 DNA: TGTGCCAGCAGTCATGGGGGCCCGGGAGATACGCAGTATTTT
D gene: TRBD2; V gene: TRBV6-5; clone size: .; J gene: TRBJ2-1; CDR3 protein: CASSYPKTSGSNEQFF; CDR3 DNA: TGTGCCAGCAGTTATCCGAAGACTAGCGGGAGTAATGAGCAGTTCTTC
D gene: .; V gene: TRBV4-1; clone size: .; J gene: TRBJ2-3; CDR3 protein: CASSHPAQRGRTDTQYF; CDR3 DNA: TGCGCCAGCAGCCACCCGGCGCAAAGGGGCCGCACAGATACGCAGTATTTT
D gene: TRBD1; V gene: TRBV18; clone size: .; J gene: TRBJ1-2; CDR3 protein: CASSPPNPGQSYGYTF; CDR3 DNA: TGTGCCAGCTCACCACCCAATCCGGGACAGAGCTATGGCTACACCTTC
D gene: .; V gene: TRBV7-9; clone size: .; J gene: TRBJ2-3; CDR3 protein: CASTPQGNTDTQYF; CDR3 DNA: TGTGCCAGCACCCCTCAGGGGAACACAGATACGCAGTATTTT
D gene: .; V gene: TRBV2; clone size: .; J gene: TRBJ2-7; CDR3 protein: CASTSRGASGSYEQYF; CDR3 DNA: TGTGCCAGCACGAGTAGGGGGGCTAGCGGCTCCTACGAGCAGTACTTC
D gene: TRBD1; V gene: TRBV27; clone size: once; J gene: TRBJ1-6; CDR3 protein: CASSVTGANSPLHF; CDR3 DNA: TGTGCCAGCAGTGTAACAGGGGCCAATTCACCCCTCCACTTT
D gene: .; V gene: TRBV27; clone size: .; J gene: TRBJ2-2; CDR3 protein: CASSFSTGELFF; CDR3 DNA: TGTGCCAGCAGTTTCAGCACCGGGGAGCTGTTTTTT
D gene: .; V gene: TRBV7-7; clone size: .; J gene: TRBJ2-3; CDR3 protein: CASSPSGSQYTQYF; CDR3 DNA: TGTGCCAGCAGCCCCAGCGGTAGCCAATATACGCAGTATTTT
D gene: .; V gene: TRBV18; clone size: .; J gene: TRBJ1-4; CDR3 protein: CASSPDRPPNEKLFF; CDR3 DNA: TGTGCCAGCTCACCCGACAGGCCCCCTAATGAAAAACTGTTTTTT
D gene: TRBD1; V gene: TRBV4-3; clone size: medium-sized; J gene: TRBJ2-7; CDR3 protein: CASSQGTGEPYEQYF; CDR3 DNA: TGCGCCAGCAGCCAAGGGACAGGGGAGCCCTACGAGCAGTACTTC
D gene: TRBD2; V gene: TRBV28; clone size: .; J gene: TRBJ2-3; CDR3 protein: CASSPGGADTQYF; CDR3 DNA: TGTGCCAGCAGCCCCGGGGGGGCAGATACGCAGTATTTT
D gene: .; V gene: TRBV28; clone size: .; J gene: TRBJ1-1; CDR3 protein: CASSLRGTEAFF; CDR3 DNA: TGTGCCAGCAGTTTGCGGGGGACTGAAGCTTTCTTT
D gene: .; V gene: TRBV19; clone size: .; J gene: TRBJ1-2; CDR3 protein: CASSILTAVYGYTF; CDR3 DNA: TGTGCCAGTAGTATCCTGACAGCCGTCTATGGCTACACCTTC
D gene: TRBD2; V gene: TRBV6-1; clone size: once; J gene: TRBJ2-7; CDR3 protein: CASSEAGTTRVEQYF; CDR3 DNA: TGTGCCAGCAGTGAAGCCGGGACTACCCGCGTCGAGCAGTACTTC